This T cell receptor (beta chain) was identified in a study of T cells in Graves' hyperthyroidism and ophthalmopathy. At the level of the study: The authors collected peripheral blood at initial diagnosis, before any treatment.

General study findings and limits: Most thyroid clonotypes expanded above 0.001 appeared in blood too. The model predicted ophthalmopathy a median approximately seven months before onset.

Germline V gene lookup returns CDR1 GTSNPN and CDR2 SVGIG (reference sequence). Trimming removed 0 bases from V and 5 bases from J, with 14 bases in between. This CDR3 spans 15 amino acids. TCR beta CDR3 region amplification was performed from RNA transcripts. The TCR CDR3 first-round RT-PCR relied on the HTBI primer set. TCRdb re-called the multiplex PCR reads through MiXCR, storing one row per CDR3 protein. The repertoire holds around 600,000 distinct CDR3 sequences, with about 14% as singletons. From 10 ml of fresh peripheral blood, PBMCs were isolated. The table lists this clonotype with a few counts. Its antigen is undetermined.

The clonotype comes from a woman in her 50s with Graves' ophthalmopathy. Sequencing was performed on blood. The J gene is TRBJ2-1, the V gene TRBV30, with D possibly TRBD1 on 6 matching bases. The CDR3 nucleotides are TGTGCCTGGAGTGTACACAGGGTGGCCAACAATGAGCAGTTCTTC. Its translation is CAWSVHRVANNEQFF. Complete variable domain (other parts from reference TRBV30 and TRBJ2-1): SQTIHQWPATLVQPVGSPLSLECTVEGTSNPNLYWYRQAAGRGLQLLFYSVGIGQISSEVPQNLSASRPQDRQFILSSKKLLLSDSGFYLCAWSVHRVANNEQFFGPGTRLTVL.